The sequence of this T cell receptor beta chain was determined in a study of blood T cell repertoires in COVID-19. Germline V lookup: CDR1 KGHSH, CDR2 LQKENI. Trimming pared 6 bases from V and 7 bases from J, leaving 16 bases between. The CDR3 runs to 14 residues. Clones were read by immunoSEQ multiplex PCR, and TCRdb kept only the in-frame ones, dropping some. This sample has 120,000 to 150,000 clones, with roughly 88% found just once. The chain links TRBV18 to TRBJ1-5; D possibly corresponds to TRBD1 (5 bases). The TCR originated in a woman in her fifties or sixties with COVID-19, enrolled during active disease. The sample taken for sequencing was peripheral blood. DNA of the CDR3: TGTGCCAGCTCCCCATTCGGGGGGGAACAGCCCCAGCATTTT. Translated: CASSPFGGEQPQHF.